This record concerns one T cell receptor beta chain sequence. Sequencing used immunoSEQ multiplex PCR; TCRdb keeps in-frame clones, though not all of them. The sample consists of about 470,000 clones, 70% to 80% of them appearing once. This specimen belongs to a study of shared clonotypes between healthy human individuals. Germline assignment: CDR1 SGHNT and CDR2 YYREEE (reference sequence). This CDR3 has 15 amino acids. V gave up 0 bases and J gave up 8 bases; unmatched junction bases: 8. The rearrangement joins TRBV5-4 to TRBJ1-2; 9 bases are a match to TRBD1. The sequencing sample was made of PBMCs. This receptor was obtained from a woman in her forties in good health. Some clones in this sample may be carry-over from other donors' samples. The CDR3 sequence: CASSLESGQGFGYTF. The CDR3 DNA reads as TGTGCCAGCAGCTTGGAATCGGGACAGGGTTTCGGCTACACCTTC. The variable domain in full, completed from reference TRBV5-4 and TRBJ1-2, reads ETGVTQSPTHLIKTRGQQVTLRCSSQSGHNTVSWYQQALGQGPQFIFQYYREEENGRGNFPPRFSGLQFPNYSSELNVNALELDDSALYLCASSLESGQGFGYTFGSGTRLTVV.